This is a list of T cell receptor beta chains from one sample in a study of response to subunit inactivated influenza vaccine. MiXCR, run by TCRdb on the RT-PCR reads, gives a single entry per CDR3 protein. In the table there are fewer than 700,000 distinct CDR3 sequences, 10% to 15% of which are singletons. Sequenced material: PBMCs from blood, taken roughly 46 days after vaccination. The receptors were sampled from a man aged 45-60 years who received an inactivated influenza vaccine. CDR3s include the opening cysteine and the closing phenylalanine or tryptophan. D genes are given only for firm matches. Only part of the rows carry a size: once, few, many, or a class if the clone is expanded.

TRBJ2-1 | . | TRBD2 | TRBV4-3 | CASRPGLALNEQFF | TGCGCCAGCCGACCGGGACTAGCGTTGAATGAGCAGTTCTTC
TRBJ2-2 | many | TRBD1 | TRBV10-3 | CAIRTGENTGELFF | TGTGCCATCAGGACAGGGGAGAACACCGGGGAGCTGTTTTTT
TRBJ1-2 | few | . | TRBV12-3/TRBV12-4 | CASRRGGNYGYTF | TGTGCCAGCAGGCGAGGGGGTAACTATGGCTACACCTTC
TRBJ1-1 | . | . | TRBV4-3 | CASSQVLNTEAFF | TGCGCCAGCAGCCAAGTATTGAACACTGAAGCTTTCTTT
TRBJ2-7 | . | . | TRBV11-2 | CASSLGFRRQQYF | TGTGCCAGCAGCTTAGGTTTCAGGCGGCAGCAGTACTTC
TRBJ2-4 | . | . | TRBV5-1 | CASSLVSRSGQGGGIQYF | TGCGCCAGCAGCTTGGTATCTAGATCAGGCCAAGGAGGAGGCATTCAGTACTTC
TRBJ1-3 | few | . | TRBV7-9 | CASSLVPGLVGNTIYF | TGTGCCAGCAGCTTAGTTCCTGGGCTTGTAGGAAACACCATATATTTT
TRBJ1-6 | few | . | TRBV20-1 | CSARDRSSYNSPLHF | TGCAGTGCTAGAGATCGGAGCTCCTATAATTCACCCCTCCACTTT
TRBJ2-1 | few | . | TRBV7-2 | CASSFYYNEQFF | TGTGCCAGCAGCTTCTATTACAATGAGCAGTTCTTC
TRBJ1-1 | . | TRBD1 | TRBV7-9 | CASSSYRDRVSEAFF | TGTGCCAGCAGCTCTTACCGGGACAGGGTCTCTGAAGCTTTCTTT
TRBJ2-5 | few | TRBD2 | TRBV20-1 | CSARAAGGYLGTQYF | TGCAGTGCCCGAGCAGCGGGGGGCTACCTTGGGACCCAGTACTTC
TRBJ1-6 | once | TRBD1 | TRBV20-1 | CSARNRDRGKNSPLHF | TGCAGTGCCCGGAACCGGGACAGGGGAAAAAATTCACCCCTCCACTTT
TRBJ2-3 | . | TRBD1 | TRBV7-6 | CASSRGTGAGDTQYF | TGTGCCAGCAGCCGTGGGACAGGCGCCGGCGATACGCAGTATTTT
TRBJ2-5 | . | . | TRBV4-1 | CASSQGLRETQYF | TGCGCCAGCAGCCAAGGCCTAAGGGAGACCCAGTACTTC
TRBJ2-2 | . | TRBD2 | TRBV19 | CASSITGGSAGELFF | TGTGCCAGTAGTATAACGGGGGGTAGTGCCGGGGAGCTGTTTTTT
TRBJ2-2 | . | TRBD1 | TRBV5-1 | CASSFLLTGPGELFF | TGCGCCAGCAGCTTCTTACTGACAGGGCCCGGGGAGCTGTTTTTT
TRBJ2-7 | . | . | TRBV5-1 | CASSLEDSTYEQYF | TGCGCCAGCAGCTTGGAAGACAGCACCTACGAGCAGTACTTC
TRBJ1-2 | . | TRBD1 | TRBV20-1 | CSAPPAEGARGYGYTF | TGCAGTGCTCCCCCCGCCGAGGGGGCGCGAGGCTATGGCTACACCTTC
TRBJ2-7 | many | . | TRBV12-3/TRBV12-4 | CASSLTGPSEQYF | TGTGCCAGCAGTTTAACGGGCCCCTCTGAGCAGTACTTC
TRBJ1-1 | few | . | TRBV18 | CASSPRGVGTEAFF | TGTGCCAGCTCACCACGGGGGGTAGGAACTGAAGCTTTCTTT